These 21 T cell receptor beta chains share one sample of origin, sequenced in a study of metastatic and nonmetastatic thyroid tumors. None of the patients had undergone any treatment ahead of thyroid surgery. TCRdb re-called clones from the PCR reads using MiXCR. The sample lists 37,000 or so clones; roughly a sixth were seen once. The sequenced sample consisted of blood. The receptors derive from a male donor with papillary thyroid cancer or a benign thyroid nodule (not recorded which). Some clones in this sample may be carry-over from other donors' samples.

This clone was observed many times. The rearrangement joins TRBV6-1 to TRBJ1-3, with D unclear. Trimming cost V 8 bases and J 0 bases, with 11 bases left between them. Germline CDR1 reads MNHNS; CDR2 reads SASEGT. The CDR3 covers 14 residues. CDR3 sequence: CASGSANSGNTIYF. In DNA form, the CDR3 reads TGTGCCAGCGGTTCGGCTAACTCTGGAAACACCATATATTTT.

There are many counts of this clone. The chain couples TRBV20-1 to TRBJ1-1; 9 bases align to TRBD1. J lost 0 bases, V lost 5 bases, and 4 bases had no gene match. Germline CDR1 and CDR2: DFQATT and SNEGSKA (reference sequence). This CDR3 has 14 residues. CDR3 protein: CSARDRAMNTEAFF. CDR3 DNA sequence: TGCAGTGCTCGGGACAGGGCCATGAACACTGAAGCTTTCTTT.

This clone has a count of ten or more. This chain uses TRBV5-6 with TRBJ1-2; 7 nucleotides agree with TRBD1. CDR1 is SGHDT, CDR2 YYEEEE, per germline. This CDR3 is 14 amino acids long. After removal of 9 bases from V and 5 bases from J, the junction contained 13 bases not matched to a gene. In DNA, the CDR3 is TGTGCCACCGAAACCTCAGGGGGAAAATATGGCTACACCTTC. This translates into CATETSGGKYGYTF.

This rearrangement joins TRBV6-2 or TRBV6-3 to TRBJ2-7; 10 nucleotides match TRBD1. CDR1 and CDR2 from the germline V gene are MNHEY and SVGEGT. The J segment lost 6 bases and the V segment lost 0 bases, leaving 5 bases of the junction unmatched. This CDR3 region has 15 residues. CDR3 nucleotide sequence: TGTGCCAGCAGTTACTCCGGGACAGGGGAGCTCGAGCAGTACTTC. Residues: CASSYSGTGELEQYF.

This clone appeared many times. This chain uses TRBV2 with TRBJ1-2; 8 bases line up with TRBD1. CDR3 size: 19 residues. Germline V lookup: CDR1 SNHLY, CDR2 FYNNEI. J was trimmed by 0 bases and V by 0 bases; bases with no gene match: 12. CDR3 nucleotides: TGTGCCAGCAGTGAAGCGCCGAGGTCGGACAGGGTATCTAACTATGGCTACACCTTC. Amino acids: CASSEAPRSDRVSNYGYTF.

CDR3 residues: CSGVGHPGTEAFF. CDR3 nucleotides: TGCAGCGGGGTGGGACACCCGGGGACTGAAGCTTTCTTT. The rearrangement links TRBV29-1 to TRBJ1-1, with D maybe TRBD1 (6 bases). CDR3 length: 13 residues. Trimming cost V 7 bases and J 5 bases, with 17 bases left between them. The germline V gene encodes CDR1 SQVTM and CDR2 ANQGSEA. The variable domain in full, with the rest retrieved from reference TRBV29-1 and TRBJ1-1, is SAVISQKPSRDICQRGTSLTIQCQVDSQVTMMFWYRQQPGQSLTLIATANQGSEATYESGFVIDKFPISRPNLTFSTLTVSNMSPEDSSIYLCSGVGHPGTEAFFGQGTRLTVV.

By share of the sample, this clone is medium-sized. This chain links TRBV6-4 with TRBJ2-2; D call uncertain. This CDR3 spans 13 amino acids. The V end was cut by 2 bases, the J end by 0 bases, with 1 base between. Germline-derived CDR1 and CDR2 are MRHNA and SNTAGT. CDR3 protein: CASSDTNTGELFF. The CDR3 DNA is TGTGCCAGCAGTGACACGAACACCGGGGAGCTGTTTTTT.

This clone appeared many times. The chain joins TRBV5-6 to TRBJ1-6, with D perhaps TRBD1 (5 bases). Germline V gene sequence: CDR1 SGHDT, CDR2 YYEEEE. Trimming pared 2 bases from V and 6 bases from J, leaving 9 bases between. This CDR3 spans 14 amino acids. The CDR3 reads CASSFRQSNSPLHF. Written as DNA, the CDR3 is TGTGCCAGCAGCTTTCGACAGTCTAATTCACCCCTCCACTTT.

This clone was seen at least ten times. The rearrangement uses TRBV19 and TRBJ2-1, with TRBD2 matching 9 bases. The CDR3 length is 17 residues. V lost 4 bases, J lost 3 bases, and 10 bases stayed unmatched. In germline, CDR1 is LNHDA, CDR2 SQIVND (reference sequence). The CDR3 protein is CASSTSSGDKNYNEQFF. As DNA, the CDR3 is TGTGCCAGTAGTACCTCTAGCGGGGACAAGAACTACAATGAGCAGTTCTTC. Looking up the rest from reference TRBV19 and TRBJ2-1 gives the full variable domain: DGGITQSPKYLFRKEGQNVTLSCEQNLNHDAMYWYRQDPGQGLRLIYYSQIVNDFQKGDIAEGYSVSREKKESFPLTVTSAQKNPTAFYLCASSTSSGDKNYNEQFFGPGTRLTVL.

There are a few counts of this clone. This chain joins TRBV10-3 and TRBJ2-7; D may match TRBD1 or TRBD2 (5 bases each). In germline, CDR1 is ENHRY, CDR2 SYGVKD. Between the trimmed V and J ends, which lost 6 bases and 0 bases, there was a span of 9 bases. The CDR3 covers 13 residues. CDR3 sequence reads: CAISRDPSYEQYF. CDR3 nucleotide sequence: TGTGCCATCAGCCGGGACCCCTCCTACGAGCAGTACTTC.

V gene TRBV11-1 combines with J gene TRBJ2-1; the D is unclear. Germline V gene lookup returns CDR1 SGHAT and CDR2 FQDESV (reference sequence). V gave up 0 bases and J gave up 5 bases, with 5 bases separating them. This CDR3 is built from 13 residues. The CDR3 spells CASSLAMDNEQFF. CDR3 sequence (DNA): TGTGCCAGCAGCTTAGCGATGGACAATGAGCAGTTCTTC.

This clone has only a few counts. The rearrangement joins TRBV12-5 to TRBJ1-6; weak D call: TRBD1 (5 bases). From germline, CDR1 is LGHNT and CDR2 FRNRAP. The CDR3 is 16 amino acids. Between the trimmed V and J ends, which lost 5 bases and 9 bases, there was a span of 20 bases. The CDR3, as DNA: TGTGCTAGTGGTCCAAAAACAGTCAGGGTTCGTTCACCCCTCCACTTT. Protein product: CASGPKTVRVRSPLHF.

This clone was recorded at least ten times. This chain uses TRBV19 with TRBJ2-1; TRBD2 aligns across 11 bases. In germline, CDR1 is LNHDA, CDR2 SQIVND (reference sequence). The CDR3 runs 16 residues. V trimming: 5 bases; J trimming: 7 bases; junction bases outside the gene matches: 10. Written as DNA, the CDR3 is TGTGCCAGTAGTTTAACTAGCGGGAGATCGGGGAATGAGCAGTTCTTC. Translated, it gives CASSLTSGRSGNEQFF.

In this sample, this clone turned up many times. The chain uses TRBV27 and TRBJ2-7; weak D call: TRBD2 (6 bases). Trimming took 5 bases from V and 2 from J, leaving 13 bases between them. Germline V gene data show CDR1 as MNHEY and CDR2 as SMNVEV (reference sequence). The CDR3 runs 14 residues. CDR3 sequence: CASSRRENPYEQYF. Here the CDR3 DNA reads TGTGCCAGCAGTAGGCGGGAAAATCCCTACGAGCAGTACTTC.

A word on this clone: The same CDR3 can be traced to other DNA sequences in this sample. Written as DNA, the CDR3 is TGTGCCAGCCATCCCGGTACAGGGAACACCGGGGAGCTGTTTTTT. It translates to CASHPGTGNTGELFF. The chain uses TRBV12-3 or TRBV12-4 and TRBJ2-2; D possibly corresponds to TRBD1 (5 bases). With 8 bases removed from V and 1 base from J, the gap between germline ends came to 14 bases. CDR3 length: 15 amino acids.

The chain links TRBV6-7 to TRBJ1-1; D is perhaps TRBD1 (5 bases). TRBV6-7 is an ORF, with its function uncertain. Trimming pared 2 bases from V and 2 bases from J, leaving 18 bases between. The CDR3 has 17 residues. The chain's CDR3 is CASSYRGAGHHNTEAFF. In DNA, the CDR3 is TGTGCCAGCAGTTACCGCGGGGCAGGTCACCATAACACTGAAGCTTTCTTT.

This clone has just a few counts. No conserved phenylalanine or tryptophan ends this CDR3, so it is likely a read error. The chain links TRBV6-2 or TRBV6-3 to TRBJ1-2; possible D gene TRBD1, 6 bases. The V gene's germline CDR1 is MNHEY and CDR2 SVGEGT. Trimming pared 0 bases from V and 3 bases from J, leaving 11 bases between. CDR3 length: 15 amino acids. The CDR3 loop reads CASSYSSGVHYGYTL. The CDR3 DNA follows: TGTGCCAGCAGTTACTCGTCAGGGGTCCACTATGGCTACACCCTC.

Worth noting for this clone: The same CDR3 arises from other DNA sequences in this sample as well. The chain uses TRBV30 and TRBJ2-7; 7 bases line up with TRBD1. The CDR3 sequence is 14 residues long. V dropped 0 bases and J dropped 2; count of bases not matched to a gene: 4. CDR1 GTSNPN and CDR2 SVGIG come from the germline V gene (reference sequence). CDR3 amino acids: CAWSVSGTAYEQYF. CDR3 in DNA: TGTGCCTGGAGTGTCTCCGGGACAGCCTACGAGCAGTACTTC.

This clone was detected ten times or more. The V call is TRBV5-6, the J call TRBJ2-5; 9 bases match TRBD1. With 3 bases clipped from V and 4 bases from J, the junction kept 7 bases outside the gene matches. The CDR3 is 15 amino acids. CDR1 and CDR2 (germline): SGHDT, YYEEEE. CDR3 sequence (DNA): TGTGCCAGCAGCTCGGACAGGGGAAGGGGAGAGACCCAGTACTTC. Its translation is CASSSDRGRGETQYF.

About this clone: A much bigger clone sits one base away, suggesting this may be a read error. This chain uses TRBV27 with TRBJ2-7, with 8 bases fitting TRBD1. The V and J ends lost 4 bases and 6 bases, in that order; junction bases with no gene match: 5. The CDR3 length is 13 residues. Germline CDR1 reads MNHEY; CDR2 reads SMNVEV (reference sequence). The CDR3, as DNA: TGTGCCAGCAGTTGTGACAGGGGTAGCGAGCAGTACTTC. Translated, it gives CASSCDRGSEQYF.

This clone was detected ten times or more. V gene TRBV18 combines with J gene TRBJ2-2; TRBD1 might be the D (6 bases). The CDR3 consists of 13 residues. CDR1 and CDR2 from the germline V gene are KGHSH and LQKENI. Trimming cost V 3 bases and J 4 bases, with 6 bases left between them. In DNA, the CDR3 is TGTGCCAGCTCACCGGACAGCACCGGGGAGCTGTTTTTT. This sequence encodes CASSPDSTGELFF.